This T cell receptor (beta chain) was sequenced in a study of T cell repertoires in cytomegalovirus infection. The CDR3 extends over 15 amino acids. The germline CDR1 and CDR2 sequences are MNHEY and SVGEGT. With 4 bases removed from V and 0 bases from J, the gap between germline ends came to 10 bases. Via MiXCR, TCRdb re-called the reads, giving one row per CDR3 protein. The sample lists fewer than 550,000 distinct CDR3 sequences; roughly 31% were seen once. The clonotype originates from a human donor in good health (CMV status not recorded). Some clones in this sample may be carry-over from other donors' samples. The material sequenced was PBMCs. The chain joins TRBV6-2 or TRBV6-3 to TRBJ1-5, with a weak D call TRBD1 (6 bases). The CDR3 bases are TGTGCCAGCAGTTTCAGGGGTAATAGCAATCAGCCCCAGCATTTT. Its translation: CASSFRGNSNQPQHF.